The TCR beta chain under discussion was sequenced for a study of human T cells and chemical hapten exposure. This clonotype was recorded many times. In TCRdb, the RACE reads were re-called with MiXCR into one record per CDR3 protein. Among about 89,000 distinct CDR3 sequences listed, 8% to 13% were seen once. Time point: patch test 2, 6 weeks after DPC sensitization. Treatment described: therapeutic diphenylcyclopropenone sensitization with weekly scalp DPC. This CDR3 spans 14 amino acids. Germline V gene lookup returns CDR1 MNHEY and CDR2 SVGAGI. V lost 1 base, J lost 11 bases, and 17 bases lay in between.

V and J are TRBV6-5 and TRBJ1-1; the D is unclear. Specimen: whole blood, collected in connection with sensitization to the hapten diphenylcyclopropenone (DPC). The sequence was collected from a man aged 40-50 years with alopecia areata. Some clones in this sample may be carry-over from other donors' samples. CDR3 region: CASSYLNKGGGAFF. CDR3 nucleotides: TGTGCCAGCAGTTACTTGAACAAGGGAGGTGGGGCTTTCTTT.